Shown below are 31 T cell receptor beta chains from a single sample sequenced in a study of blood T cell repertoires in COVID-19. Sequencing was performed with immunoSEQ multiplex PCR; in TCRdb, only in-frame clones are kept and a portion is missing. The profile shows some 270,000 clones, about 89% of them singletons. Material: peripheral blood. The receptors come from a man in his fifties with acute or convalescent COVID-19.

The gene calls are TRBV7-3 and TRBJ2-2, with a possible D match to TRBD1 (5 bases). The germline gives CDR1 SGHTA, CDR2 FQGTGA. This CDR3 comprises 14 residues. The ends were cut back, 1 base at V and 4 bases at J, with 7 bases in the middle. The CDR3 DNA is TGTGCCAGCAGCTTAAACAGGTTCACCGGGGAGCTGTTTTTT. It translates to CASSLNRFTGELFF.

The chain joins TRBV3-1 (or the pseudogene TRBV3-2) to TRBJ1-2; 9 bases agree with TRBD1. V was clipped by 4 bases and J by 1 base; unmatched bases: 10. Germline lookup yields CDR1 LGHDT and CDR2 YNNKEL (reference sequence). This CDR3 is 17 amino acids long. CDR3 in DNA: TGTGCCAGCAGCCCTGATCTAGGGACAGGGATTAACTATGGCTACACCTTC. Translating gives CASSPDLGTGINYGYTF.

The gene calls are TRBV5-1 and TRBJ2-7; 9 bases are a match to TRBD2. CDR1 and CDR2 from the germline V gene are SGHRS and YFSETQ. This CDR3 spans 13 amino acids. Losses at the gene ends were 4 bases for V and 6 bases for J; bases not matched to a gene: 5. CDR3 nucleotide sequence: TGCGCCAGCAGCCCTTCACTAGCGGGCGAGCAGTACTTC. Encoded protein: CASSPSLAGEQYF.

This sequence joins TRBV9 and TRBJ1-1, with 8 bases aligning to TRBD1. Germline V gives CDR1 SGDLS, CDR2 YYNGEE. The CDR3 is 15 amino acids. J gave up 1 base and V 0 bases, and 2 bases lay outside the gene matches. Here the CDR3 DNA reads TGTGCCAGCAGCGTAGGAGGACAGGGGAACACTGAAGCTTTCTTT. The encoded protein is CASSVGGQGNTEAFF.

The chain couples TRBV19 to TRBJ1-5; D is uncertain. Germline loops: CDR1 LNHDA, CDR2 SQIVND (reference sequence). Trimming took 2 bases from V and 6 from J, leaving 14 bases between them. CDR3 size: 15 residues. CDR3: CASSINGVVRQPQHF. The CDR3 coding sequence is TGTGCCAGTAGTATAAACGGGGTGGTGCGTCAGCCCCAGCATTTT.

CDR3 loop: CASRTLSSYEQYF. As DNA, the CDR3 is TGTGCCTCGAGGACACTGAGCTCCTACGAGCAGTACTTC. The gene calls are TRBV6-6 and TRBJ2-7; tentative D call: TRBD1 (5 bases). With 11 bases removed from V and 0 bases from J, the gap between germline ends came to 14 bases. This CDR3 has 13 residues. The V gene's germline CDR1 is MNHNY and CDR2 SVGAGI (reference sequence).

The rearrangement joins TRBV12-5 to TRBJ1-4; D is undetermined. Germline V gene data show CDR1 as LGHNT and CDR2 as FRNRAP. V gave up 4 bases and J gave up 0 bases, with 12 bases separating them. There are 16 residues in the CDR3. CDR3 in amino acids: CASGSGTTPTNEKLFF. The CDR3 coding sequence is TGTGCTAGTGGTTCGGGAACTACGCCAACTAATGAAAAACTGTTTTTT. Combining the CDR3 with reference TRBV12-5 and TRBJ1-4 gives the whole variable domain DARVTQTPRHKVTEMGQEVTMRCQPILGHNTVFWYRQTMMQGLELLAYFRNRAPLDDSGMPKDRFSAEMPDATLATLKIQPSEPRDSAVYFCASGSGTTPTNEKLFFGSGTQLSVL.

This sequence joins TRBV7-9 and TRBJ2-7, with D possibly TRBD1 on 6 matching bases. CDR1 is SEHNR and CDR2 is FQNEAQ in the germline V gene (reference sequence). This CDR3 contains 13 residues. With 0 bases removed from V and 7 bases from J, the gap between germline ends came to 10 bases. CDR3 sequence reads: CASSLAGTREQYF. CDR3 nucleotides: TGTGCCAGCAGCTTAGCAGGGACAAGGGAGCAGTACTTC.

This chain links TRBV3-1 (or the pseudogene TRBV3-2) with TRBJ1-2; no clear D gene. This CDR3 is built from 13 residues. Trimming pared 1 base from V and 7 bases from J, leaving 10 bases between. Per germline, CDR1 LGHDT and CDR2 YNNKEL (reference sequence). CDR3 loop: CASSQGAGAGYTF. The CDR3 DNA follows: TGTGCCAGCAGCCAAGGTGCGGGCGCTGGCTACACCTTC.

The chain joins TRBV18 to TRBJ2-1, with 7 bases aligning to TRBD2. Germline V gene data show CDR1 as KGHSH and CDR2 as LQKENI. V lost 0 bases to trimming and J lost 6 bases; unmatched junction nucleotides: 2. This CDR3 is built from 14 residues. CDR3 in DNA: TGTGCCAGCTCACCACCGGCTAGCGGCAATGAGCAGTTCTTC. This sequence encodes CASSPPASGNEQFF.

The chain recombines TRBV11-2 with TRBJ2-7; a possible D gene is TRBD2 (5 bases). This CDR3 comprises 15 residues. Per the germline V gene, CDR1 is SGHAT and CDR2 is FQNNGV. With 5 bases removed from V and 6 bases from J, the gap between germline ends came to 20 bases. This chain's CDR3 is CASSRLSMGSGEQYF. CDR3 coding DNA: TGTGCCAGCAGCCGATTATCAATGGGCAGCGGCGAGCAGTACTTC.

The chain uses TRBV7-3 and TRBJ1-3; 12 bases agree with TRBD1. The V and J ends lost 3 bases and 2 bases, in that order; junction bases with no gene match: 5. Germline loops: CDR1 SGHTA, CDR2 FQGTGA. This CDR3 region has 17 residues. CDR3 sequence (DNA): TGTGCCAGCAGCTTCGCCCGGGACAGGGGGCCTGGAAACACCATATATTTT. As protein: CASSFARDRGPGNTIYF.

J is TRBJ2-6 and V is TRBV6-1; no firm D call. The germline V gene has CDR1 MNHNS and CDR2 SASEGT. V was clipped by 0 bases and J by 0 bases, with 9 bases between them. There are 17 residues in the CDR3. The CDR3 region is CASSEAQPSSGANVLTF. The CDR3 bases are TGTGCCAGCAGTGAAGCGCAACCCAGCTCTGGGGCCAACGTCCTGACTTTC.

This chain links TRBV2 with TRBJ1-2; D is perhaps TRBD1 (6 bases). This CDR3 is 14 amino acids long. V gave up 6 bases and J gave up 2 bases, with 13 bases separating them. The V gene's germline CDR1 is SNHLY and CDR2 FYNNEI. In DNA form, the CDR3 reads TGTGCCAGCAGGTCACAGGGTGCAAACTATGGCTACACCTTC. Protein: CASRSQGANYGYTF.

This clone was counted between two and nine times. This chain joins TRBV7-2 and TRBJ1-3, with D perhaps matching TRBD1 (6 bases). The CDR3 is made up of 15 amino acids. The germline CDR1 and CDR2 sequences are SGHTA and FQGNSA. Trimming pared 5 bases from V and 3 bases from J, leaving 14 bases between. CDR3 sequence reads: CASSTTGIYGNTIYF. The DNA for the CDR3 is TGTGCCAGCAGCACGACAGGAATATATGGAAACACCATATATTTT.

The chain is built from TRBV18 and TRBJ1-1; 7 nucleotides agree with TRBD1. The CDR3 spans 15 residues. Germline CDR1 and CDR2: KGHSH and LQKENI. V gave up 6 bases and J gave up 1 base; unmatched junction bases: 8. CDR3 sequence reads: CASSPPTGANTEAFF. Written as DNA, the CDR3 is TGTGCCAGCTCTCCTCCCACAGGGGCGAACACTGAAGCTTTCTTT.

This clone was counted once. The rearrangement joins TRBV29-1 to TRBJ1-1; D is perhaps TRBD1 (6 bases). CDR1 and CDR2 (germline): SQVTM, ANQGSEA. V lost 3 bases, J lost 4 bases, and 12 bases lay in between. The CDR3 contains 13 residues. CDR3 sequence reads: CSVDAGVGTEAFF. The CDR3 nucleotides are TGCAGCGTTGATGCAGGGGTAGGCACTGAAGCTTTCTTT. The full variable domain, rest sourced from reference TRBV29-1 and TRBJ1-1, is SAVISQKPSRDICQRGTSLTIQCQVDSQVTMMFWYRQQPGQSLTLIATANQGSEATYESGFVIDKFPISRPNLTFSTLTVSNMSPEDSSIYLCSVDAGVGTEAFFGQGTRLTVV.

The chain employs TRBV4-2 and TRBJ1-2; 8 nucleotides match TRBD1. This CDR3 is built from 16 residues. The V gene end was trimmed by 5 bases and the J gene end by 2 bases; junction bases not matched to a gene: 10. Germline CDR1 reads LGHNA; CDR2 reads YNFKEQ. The DNA for the CDR3 is TGTGCCAGCAGCACTCTCGGACAGGGACCCAACTATGGCTACACCTTC. This encodes CASSTLGQGPNYGYTF.

The chain links TRBV12-3 or TRBV12-4 to TRBJ2-7; no firm D call. V lost 3 bases and J lost 4, with 7 bases in between. The length of the CDR3 is 12 residues. CDR3 residues: CASSFLEYEQYF. CDR3 bases: TGTGCCAGCAGTTTTTTAGAGTACGAGCAGTACTTC.

This clone has a handful of counts. CDR3 sequence (DNA): TGTGCCAGCAGCCCGACAGGGGTGTGGCAAGAGACCCAGTACTTC. Residues: CASSPTGVWQETQYF. The chain combines TRBV5-4 with TRBJ2-5; TRBD1 matches at 8 bases. This CDR3 contains 15 residues. From germline, CDR1 is SGHNT and CDR2 YYREEE (reference sequence). V trimming: 4 bases; J trimming: 2 bases; junction bases outside the gene matches: 7.

This chain links TRBV5-4 with TRBJ2-1; 10 nucleotides match TRBD1. This CDR3 has 16 amino acids. The V segment lost 4 bases and the J segment 5 bases; nucleotides outside the gene matches: 9. The germline V gene has CDR1 SGHNT and CDR2 YYREEE (reference sequence). The CDR3 protein is CASSLKEGTGDNEQFF. The CDR3 nucleotides are TGTGCCAGCAGCCTTAAAGAAGGGACAGGGGACAATGAGCAGTTCTTC.

The chain joins TRBV5-1 to TRBJ2-3; 10 nucleotides agree with TRBD1. The CDR3 totals 15 residues. The germline gives CDR1 SGHRS, CDR2 YFSETQ. The V and J ends lost 3 bases and 4 bases, in that order; junction bases with no gene match: 5. CDR3 loop: CASSSTGGGSDTQYF. The CDR3 nucleotides read TGCGCCAGCAGCTCGACAGGGGGCGGCTCAGATACGCAGTATTTT.

The V call is TRBV29-1, the J call TRBJ2-3; TRBD2 might be the D (7 bases). The CDR3 is 16 amino acids. V was pared by 6 bases and J by 3 bases, with 22 bases between. Germline V lookup: CDR1 SQVTM, CDR2 ANQGSEA. In DNA form, the CDR3 reads TGCAGCGTGGGGGCTATCGCGGGGGTATCTACAGATACGCAGTATTTT. Residues: CSVGAIAGVSTDTQYF.

The V gene is TRBV6-1, the J gene TRBJ2-7; possible D gene TRBD1, 5 bases. Germline CDR1 and CDR2: MNHNS and SASEGT. This CDR3 has 20 residues. Trimming removed 2 bases at V and 5 bases at J, with 31 bases between. CDR3 sequence: CASSESITIRLGLEDNEQYF. The CDR3, as DNA: TGTGCCAGCAGTGAATCTATTACGATACGCCTCGGGCTCGAGGACAACGAGCAGTACTTC.

This chain joins TRBV9 and TRBJ2-1; D possibly corresponds to TRBD2 (6 bases). Trimming took off 0 bases at V and 5 bases at J, with 12 bases between the two ends. This CDR3 region has 15 residues. Germline-derived CDR1 and CDR2 are SGDLS and YYNGEE. CDR3 residues: CASSVVPTGDNEQFF. Written as DNA, the CDR3 is TGTGCCAGCAGCGTAGTTCCTACGGGGGACAATGAGCAGTTCTTC.

The J gene is TRBJ1-2, the V gene TRBV4-1; 7 bases line up with TRBD1. This CDR3 spans 18 amino acids. Germline V gives CDR1 MGHRA, CDR2 YSYEKL. V shed 1 base, J shed 7 bases, and the junction held 18 bases outside the gene matches. The CDR3 is CASSQVRPEQGTGGGYTF. Here the CDR3 DNA reads TGCGCCAGCAGCCAAGTGCGGCCGGAACAGGGGACTGGAGGTGGCTACACCTTC.

The gene calls are TRBV7-9 and TRBJ2-5, with 8 bases that match TRBD1. V was clipped by 4 bases and J by 4 bases; unmatched bases: 5. The CDR3 totals 14 residues. The germline V gene encodes CDR1 SEHNR and CDR2 FQNEAQ (reference sequence). Here the CDR3 reads CASSSTDRGETQYF. CDR3 DNA sequence: TGTGCCAGCAGCTCCACCGACAGGGGAGAGACCCAGTACTTC.

This sequence joins TRBV9 and TRBJ1-2; D gene ambiguous. The CDR3 has 15 amino acids. Trimming shortened V by 2 bases and J by 0 bases, and 11 bases separated the two germline ends. Germline CDR1 and CDR2: SGDLS and YYNGEE. The CDR3 region has the DNA TGTGCCAGCAGCGTTGGGCCAGGAACTAACTATGGCTACACCTTC. Its translation: CASSVGPGTNYGYTF.

This clone is a singleton in its sample. This chain uses TRBV12-3 or TRBV12-4 with TRBJ1-1, with 9 bases fitting TRBD1. The CDR3 runs to 13 residues. Unmatched junction bases numbered 3, after V lost 7 bases and J lost 3 bases. The CDR3 loop reads CASTRTGDTEAFF. As DNA, the CDR3 is TGTGCCAGCACTAGGACAGGGGACACTGAAGCTTTCTTT.

The chain joins TRBV4-1 to TRBJ1-2; D possibly corresponds to TRBD1 (5 bases). CDR1 is MGHRA, CDR2 YSYEKL, per germline. This CDR3 is 13 amino acids long. Trimming shortened V by 5 bases and J by 7 bases, and 14 bases separated the two germline ends. The CDR3 nucleotides read TGCGCCAGCAGCGGGGCCTATGGGGCTGGCTACACCTTC. This sequence encodes CASSGAYGAGYTF.

The CDR3 region is CASSQGGYEGEQYF. DNA for the CDR3: TGTGCCAGCAGCCAAGGGGGATACGAGGGCGAGCAGTACTTC. The chain joins TRBV3-1 (or the pseudogene TRBV3-2) to TRBJ2-7, with D tentatively TRBD2 (5 bases). Per the germline V gene, CDR1 is LGHDT and CDR2 is YNNKEL (reference sequence). Trimming took 1 base from V and 6 from J, leaving 13 bases between them. CDR3 size: 14 residues.